Below, one T cell receptor beta chain is given with its context. The antigen is unknown. This record belongs to a study of blood T cells in healthy people across ages. Study-wide points: The fall in TCR beta diversity per million T cells was roughly linear with age. Reliance upon unsorted PBMCs precluded definitive naive versus antigen-experienced comparison.

Healthy Caucasian individuals from Russia aged 6 to 90 were enrolled as donors. The second PCR ran about 6 to 12 cycles with a sample-barcoded 5' primer and J-beta primers. From the 5' RACE reads, TCRdb called clonotypes with MiXCR, one entry per CDR3 protein. The data hold over a million distinct CDR3 sequences, with around two fifths observed a single time. The sequencing sample was made of blood. The receptor was derived from a woman in her late teens or twenties in good health.

The DNA for the CDR3 is TGTGCCAGCAGCTTAAGGAGCGGTTCAGCCTACGAGCAGTTCTTC. As protein: CASSLRSGSAYEQFF. The chain couples TRBV7-6 to TRBJ2-1; TRBD2 might be the D (5 bases). Trimming pared 2 bases from V and 10 bases from J, leaving 18 bases between. Germline values: CDR1 SGHVS, CDR2 FNYEAQ. The CDR3 runs to 15 residues.